This T cell receptor beta chain is from a study of T cell responses to AZD1222 COVID-19 vaccine. Study results and caveats: Spike-spanning, vaccine-associated CD4 TCRs were dominant at 160-218 and 743-854. Most donors were white British, females outnumbered males, and clonal diversity was possibly underestimated.

Germline V gene data show CDR1 as LNHNV and CDR2 as YYDKDF (reference sequence). The CDR3 covers 14 residues. Trimming took off 1 base at V and 2 bases at J, with 9 bases between the two ends. The method was immunoSEQ multiplex PCR; TCRdb's version includes in-frame clones alone and lacks a portion of them. This sample has fewer than 120,000 clones; approximately 94% occur once, and the top ten carry around 3%. About this clone: What it binds is not known.

The starting material was peripheral blood, obtained 28 days after the second AZD1222 dose. The source is an adult who received the AZD1222 COVID-19 vaccine. V and J are TRBV15 and TRBJ2-7; unclear D gene. CDR3 coding DNA: TGTGCCACCAGCAGAGGGGCCCTTCCCTACGAGCAGTACTTC. It codes for CATSRGALPYEQYF.